Below are 19 T cell receptor beta chains sequenced from a single sample in a study of T cell repertoires in cytomegalovirus infection. TCRdb processed the reads anew with MiXCR; each CDR3 protein has one entry. Here the sample spans roughly 320,000 distinct CDR3 sequences, around 9.1% being singletons. The material sequenced was PBMCs. Every receptor here comes from a human donor in good health (CMV status not recorded). Some clones in this sample may be carry-over from other donors' samples.

This clonotype came up many times. The V and J genes are TRBV7-3 and TRBJ2-3, with 11 bases that match TRBD2. Germline V lookup: CDR1 SGHTA, CDR2 FQGTGA. The V segment lost 8 bases and the J segment 7 bases; nucleotides outside the gene matches: 11. The CDR3 spans 15 residues. CDR3 nucleotides: TGTGCCAGCCGAGCGGTAGCGGGGGGGCAAAATACGCAGTATTTT. The encoded protein is CASRAVAGGQNTQYF.

There are many counts of this clonotype. The chain joins TRBV20-1 to TRBJ2-3; TRBD2 aligns across 9 bases. V trimming: 4 bases; J trimming: 0 bases; junction bases outside the gene matches: 5. The germline V gene has CDR1 DFQATT and CDR2 SNEGSKA (reference sequence). This CDR3 is built from 15 residues. This CDR3 reads CSAKRGAVSTDTQYF. DNA of the CDR3: TGCAGTGCTAAGCGGGGGGCGGTAAGCACAGATACGCAGTATTTT.

This clonotype was observed at least ten times. The V gene is TRBV6-6, the J gene TRBJ2-2; D unclear. The CDR3 runs 12 residues. Looked up from germline, CDR1 is MNHNY and CDR2 is SVGAGI (reference sequence). Trimming left V 6 bases short and J 6 bases short, with 8 bases between. CDR3: CASSETPGELFF. The CDR3 DNA reads TGTGCCAGCAGCGAGACCCCCGGGGAGCTGTTTTTT.

As concerns this clonotype: This clone may be a read error of a much larger clone one base away. This rearrangement joins TRBV7-6 to TRBJ1-1; a weak D match, TRBD1 (6 bases). CDR1 is SGHVS and CDR2 is FNYEAQ in the germline V gene. The CDR3 has 15 residues. The chain's CDR3 is CASSSYRDLNSEAFF. Here the CDR3 DNA reads TGTGCCAGCAGCTCTTACAGGGACCTGAACTCTGAAGCTTTCTTT.

The chain is built from TRBV20-1 and TRBJ1-2; D is perhaps TRBD1 (6 bases). With 1 base removed from V and 6 bases from J, the gap between germline ends came to 9 bases. Germline CDR1 and CDR2: DFQATT and SNEGSKA (reference sequence). CDR3 length: 12 amino acids. CDR3 sequence: CSARAQGDGYTF. In DNA, the CDR3 is TGCAGTGCTAGAGCACAGGGAGATGGCTACACCTTC.

This clonotype was counted at least ten times. The chain combines TRBV29-1 with TRBJ1-1; possible D gene TRBD1, 5 bases. The CDR3 has 13 residues. V shed 3 bases and J shed 0 bases, with 8 bases lying between them. Germline lookup yields CDR1 SQVTM and CDR2 ANQGSEA. This CDR3 is CSVEKGMNTEAFF. The CDR3 bases are TGCAGCGTTGAGAAGGGGATGAACACTGAAGCTTTCTTT.

The gene calls are TRBV29-1 and TRBJ2-6, with D possibly matching TRBD1 (6 bases). V was shortened by 0 bases and J by 0 bases, with 9 bases between the two germline ends. This CDR3 region has 16 residues. In germline, CDR1 is SQVTM, CDR2 ANQGSEA. CDR3 in DNA: TGCAGCGTTGAAGACAGGGGCTTCTCTGGGGCCAACGTCCTGACTTTC. It specifies CSVEDRGFSGANVLTF.

Many counts were recorded for this clonotype. V and J are TRBV14 and TRBJ2-1; possible D gene TRBD2, 5 bases. Germline-derived CDR1 and CDR2 are SGHDN and FVKESK. This CDR3 has 13 amino acids. Trimming left V 0 bases short and J 8 bases short, with 8 bases between. Here the CDR3 DNA reads TGTGCCAGCAGCCAAGATCTGAGGGATGAGCAGTTCTTC. Its translation is CASSQDLRDEQFF.

The chain carries TRBV6-1 and TRBJ2-7, with D perhaps matching TRBD1 or TRBD2 (5 bases each). The V end lost 6 bases, the J end lost 3 bases, and 6 bases lay between the germline ends. CDR1 is MNHNS, CDR2 SASEGT, per germline. There are 11 residues in the CDR3. This chain's CDR3 is CASRGVYEQYF. Written as DNA, the CDR3 is TGTGCCAGCAGGGGGGTCTACGAGCAGTACTTC.

This clonotype was detected ten times or more. The V and J genes are TRBV10-3 and TRBJ2-1; perhaps TRBD2 as D (5 bases). Germline lookup yields CDR1 ENHRY and CDR2 SYGVKD. The length of the CDR3 is 10 residues. V dropped 10 bases and J dropped 9 bases, with 10 bases sitting between them. The CDR3 bases are TGTGCCACTTGGGCGGGTGAGCAGTTCTTC. Protein: CATWAGEQFF.

This clonotype came up many times. The chain couples TRBV12-3 or TRBV12-4 to TRBJ1-5; 8 bases line up with TRBD1. V gave up 7 bases and J gave up 8 bases; unmatched junction bases: 10. The CDR3 consists of 14 residues. The CDR3 loop is CASTPGQGGEPQHF. In DNA, the CDR3 is TGTGCCAGCACCCCAGGACAGGGTGGTGAGCCCCAGCATTTT.

Ten or more counts support this clonotype. The rearrangement joins TRBV28 to TRBJ1-4; 8 bases agree with TRBD1. The length of the CDR3 is 15 residues. Per the germline V gene, CDR1 is MDHEN and CDR2 is SYDVKM. The junction had 9 bases not matched to a gene; V was cut back by 2 bases and J by 10 bases. CDR3 sequence: CASSLAQGEVRKLFF. CDR3 nucleotides: TGTGCCAGCAGTTTAGCACAGGGGGAAGTTCGAAAACTGTTTTTT. The whole variable domain, filled in from reference TRBV28 and TRBJ1-4, reads DVKVTQSSRYLVKRTGEKVFLECVQDMDHENMFWYRQDPGLGLRLIYFSYDVKMKEKGDIPEGYSVSREKKERFSLILESASTNQTSMYLCASSLAQGEVRKLFFGSGTQLSVL.

In this sample, this clonotype turned up many times. The gene calls are TRBV7-2 and TRBJ1-3; tentative D call: TRBD1 (6 bases). CDR1 is SGHTA, CDR2 FQGNSA, per germline. CDR3 size: 14 residues. Trimming stripped 4 bases from V and 4 bases from J, with 11 bases between. CDR3: CASSSFTGGNTIYF. CDR3 bases: TGTGCCAGCAGCTCTTTTACAGGGGGAAACACCATATATTTT.

This clonotype was found many times. The V and J genes are TRBV12-3 or TRBV12-4 and TRBJ1-6; D gene uncertain. Trimming pared 3 bases from V and 13 bases from J, leaving 13 bases between. The CDR3 is 13 amino acids. The CDR3 here is CASSLWVSRPLHF. The CDR3, as DNA: TGTGCCAGCAGTTTGTGGGTCTCTAGGCCCCTCCACTTT.

This clonotype has ten or more counts. This may stem from a read error, because a much larger clone lies one nucleotide away. The V gene is TRBV7-9, the J gene TRBJ1-1; D is unclear. Germline CDR1 SEHNR, CDR2 FQNEAQ (reference sequence). This CDR3 has 12 residues. V lost 1 base, J lost 0 bases, and 0 bases lay in between. The CDR3 reads CASSLVNTEAFF. In DNA form, the CDR3 reads TGTGCCAGCAGCTTAGTGAACACTGAAGCTTTCTTT.

At least ten counts were recorded for this clonotype. The CDR3 nucleotides read TGTGCCAGCAGCGGGGGGAGCGGGGGGCAGAACACCGGGGAGCTGTTTTTT. Amino acids: CASSGGSGGQNTGELFF. The chain is built from TRBV12-3 or TRBV12-4 and TRBJ2-2; 9 bases fit TRBD2. There are 17 residues in the CDR3. V lost 6 bases to trimming and J lost 1 base; unmatched junction nucleotides: 9.

This clonotype was detected a few times. Germline is not matched at one junction end, which may reflect a read error. The V call is TRBV15, the J call TRBJ2-2, with TRBD1 as a possible D gene (5 bases). CDR3 length equals 15 residues. Germline values: CDR1 LNHNV, CDR2 YYDKDF (reference sequence). The CDR3 nucleotides read TGTGCCTCCAGAGGTGGCAGGGCTAACACCGGGGAGCTGTTTTTT. This gives the protein CASRGGRANTGELFF.

The chain couples TRBV5-1 to TRBJ2-7; TRBD1 matches at 10 bases. Trimming at V came to 0 bases and at J to 4 bases, leaving 4 bases not matched to a gene. Germline CDR1 reads SGHRS; CDR2 reads YFSETQ. The CDR3 has 15 residues. In nucleotides, the CDR3 is TGCGCCAGCAGCTTGGGACAGGGGGCTGTATACGAGCAGTACGTC. Amino acids: CASSLGQGAVYEQYV.

This clonotype was seen many times. J is TRBJ2-2 and V is TRBV5-5; tentatively, D is TRBD2 (5 bases). This CDR3 comprises 14 residues. CDR1 SGHKS and CDR2 YYEKEE come from the germline V gene (reference sequence). The ends were cut back, 2 bases at V and 5 bases at J, with 10 bases in the middle. CDR3: CASSFLRETGELFF. The CDR3 DNA reads as TGTGCCAGCAGCTTTCTTAGGGAGACCGGGGAGCTGTTTTTT.